This T cell receptor beta chain emerged from a study of spatial heterogeneity in lung cancer. Study-wide context: Any follow-up PBMC samples that were available went on to be sequenced, and the median time to follow-up was roughly 2 years after resection.

This clonotype was recorded at least ten times. TCRdb analysed the 5' RACE reads with MiXCR anew, one entry per CDR3 protein. Of about 120,000 distinct CDR3 sequences in the sample, 9.5% to 14% were seen once. The CDR3 contains 14 residues. The ends lost 1 base at V and 7 bases at J; junction bases unmatched: 3. Germline assignment: CDR1 DFQATT and CDR2 SNEGSKA (reference sequence). The time point is: blood at routine non-recurrence follow-up after resection. The chain carries TRBV20-1 and TRBJ2-1; TRBD2 aligns across 11 bases. The sequence was collected from a female donor with early-stage non-small cell lung cancer. Sequencing used PBMCs, obtained at follow-up. The CDR3 sequence: CSARVPSGRNEQFF. CDR3 DNA sequence: TGCAGTGCTAGAGTCCCTAGCGGGAGGAATGAGCAGTTCTTC.